This T cell receptor (beta chain) was retrieved from a study of cytomegalovirus exposure and HLA in healthy donors. Regarding the study as a whole: When the data were analyzed later, several of the most significant clusters appeared to be linked to common viral pathogens.

This clone was seen a handful of times. Its antigen is undetermined. One end of the junction varies from germline; a read error may be responsible. The CDR3 loop spans 16 amino acids. Germline loops: CDR1 SEHNR, CDR2 FQNEAQ (reference sequence). Researchers ran the PCR with 60 Vbeta and 13 Jbeta primers. Authors' methods: Later, an analysis found some 80 million unique TCR beta chains, and about 10 million of these were shared. Sequencing used immunoSEQ multiplex PCR; TCRdb keeps in-frame clones, though not all of them. That table gives V, J and clone size, and the DNA gave D and trimming. The sample carries around 200,000 clones, 81% recorded once.

The rearrangement uses TRBV7-9 and TRBJ1-2, with unresolved D. The sequence was obtained from a man aged 45-65 years in good health and CMV-seronegative. Input material: PBMCs. The DNA for the CDR3 is TGTTCCAGCAGCTCGAGCGTGGTAGGTGAGAACTATGGCTACACCTTC. This gives the protein CSSSSSVVGENYGYTF.